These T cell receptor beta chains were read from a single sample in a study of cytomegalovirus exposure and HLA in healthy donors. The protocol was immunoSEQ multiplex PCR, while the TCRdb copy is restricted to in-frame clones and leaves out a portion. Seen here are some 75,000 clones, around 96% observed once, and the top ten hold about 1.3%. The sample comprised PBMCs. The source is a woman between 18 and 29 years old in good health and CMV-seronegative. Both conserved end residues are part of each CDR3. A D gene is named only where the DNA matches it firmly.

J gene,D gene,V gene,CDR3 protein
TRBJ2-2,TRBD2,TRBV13,CASCSGSNTGELFF
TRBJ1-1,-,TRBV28,CASSSGGTGIHTEAFF
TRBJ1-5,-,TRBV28,CASSLLSTPVRPQHF
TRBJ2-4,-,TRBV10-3,CAISEGTGQGNIQYF
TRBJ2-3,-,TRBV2,CASSERGADTQYF
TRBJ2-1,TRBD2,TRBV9,CASSVLAGGHSYNEQFF
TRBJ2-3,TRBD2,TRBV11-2,CASSSRTSGTPGRTDTQYF
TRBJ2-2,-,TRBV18,CASSPRGKAPDRWDTGELFF
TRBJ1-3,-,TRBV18,CASSPPTGGNTIYF
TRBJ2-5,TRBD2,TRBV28,CASSLVGGETQYF
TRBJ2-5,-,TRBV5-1,CASSLVSQAQETQYF
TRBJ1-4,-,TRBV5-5,CASSLARTGPATNEKLFF
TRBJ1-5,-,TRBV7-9,CASSLTDRFQPQHF
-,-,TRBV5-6,CASSLDERRSYEQYF
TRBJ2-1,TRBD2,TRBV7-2,CASSQTLAGGWNEQFF
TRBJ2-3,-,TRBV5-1,CASSLGEVSTTDTQYF
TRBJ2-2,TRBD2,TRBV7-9,CASSFTSGSMSTGELFF
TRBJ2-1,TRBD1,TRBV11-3,CASSLEQGAYGEQFF
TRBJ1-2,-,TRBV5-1,CASSLAYGQRQVYGYTF
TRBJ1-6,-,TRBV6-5,CASSPGNQRNSPLHF
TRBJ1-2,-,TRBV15,CATKMRDNYGYTF
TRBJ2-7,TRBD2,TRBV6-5,CASSHPPGEGYEQYF
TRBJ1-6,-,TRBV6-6,CASSSPTSSYNSPLHF